The sequence of this T cell receptor (beta chain) was determined in a study of metastatic and nonmetastatic thyroid tumors. Looking at the study overall: Repertoires were compared across blood and tumor or nodule tissue from malignant and benign thyroid patients.

There are 16 residues in the CDR3. V dropped 4 bases and J dropped 7; count of bases not matched to a gene: 12. Germline CDR1 reads MNHNS; CDR2 reads SASEGT. Treatment of any kind had been given to no patient before thyroid surgery. TCRdb reanalyzed the PCR reads with MiXCR. The table includes 30,000 to 40,000 clones, roughly a sixth detected once. In its sample, this clone was seen a few times. The rearrangement links TRBV6-1 to TRBJ1-5; 8 bases line up with TRBD1. The sequence was collected from a male donor with papillary thyroid cancer or a benign thyroid nodule (not recorded which). Some clones in this sample may be carry-over from other donors' samples. Material for sequencing was blood. CDR3 DNA: TGTGCCAGCAGTGTATTTCCTGACAGGGGCGTGCAGCCCCAGCATTTT. Its protein product is CASSVFPDRGVQPQHF.